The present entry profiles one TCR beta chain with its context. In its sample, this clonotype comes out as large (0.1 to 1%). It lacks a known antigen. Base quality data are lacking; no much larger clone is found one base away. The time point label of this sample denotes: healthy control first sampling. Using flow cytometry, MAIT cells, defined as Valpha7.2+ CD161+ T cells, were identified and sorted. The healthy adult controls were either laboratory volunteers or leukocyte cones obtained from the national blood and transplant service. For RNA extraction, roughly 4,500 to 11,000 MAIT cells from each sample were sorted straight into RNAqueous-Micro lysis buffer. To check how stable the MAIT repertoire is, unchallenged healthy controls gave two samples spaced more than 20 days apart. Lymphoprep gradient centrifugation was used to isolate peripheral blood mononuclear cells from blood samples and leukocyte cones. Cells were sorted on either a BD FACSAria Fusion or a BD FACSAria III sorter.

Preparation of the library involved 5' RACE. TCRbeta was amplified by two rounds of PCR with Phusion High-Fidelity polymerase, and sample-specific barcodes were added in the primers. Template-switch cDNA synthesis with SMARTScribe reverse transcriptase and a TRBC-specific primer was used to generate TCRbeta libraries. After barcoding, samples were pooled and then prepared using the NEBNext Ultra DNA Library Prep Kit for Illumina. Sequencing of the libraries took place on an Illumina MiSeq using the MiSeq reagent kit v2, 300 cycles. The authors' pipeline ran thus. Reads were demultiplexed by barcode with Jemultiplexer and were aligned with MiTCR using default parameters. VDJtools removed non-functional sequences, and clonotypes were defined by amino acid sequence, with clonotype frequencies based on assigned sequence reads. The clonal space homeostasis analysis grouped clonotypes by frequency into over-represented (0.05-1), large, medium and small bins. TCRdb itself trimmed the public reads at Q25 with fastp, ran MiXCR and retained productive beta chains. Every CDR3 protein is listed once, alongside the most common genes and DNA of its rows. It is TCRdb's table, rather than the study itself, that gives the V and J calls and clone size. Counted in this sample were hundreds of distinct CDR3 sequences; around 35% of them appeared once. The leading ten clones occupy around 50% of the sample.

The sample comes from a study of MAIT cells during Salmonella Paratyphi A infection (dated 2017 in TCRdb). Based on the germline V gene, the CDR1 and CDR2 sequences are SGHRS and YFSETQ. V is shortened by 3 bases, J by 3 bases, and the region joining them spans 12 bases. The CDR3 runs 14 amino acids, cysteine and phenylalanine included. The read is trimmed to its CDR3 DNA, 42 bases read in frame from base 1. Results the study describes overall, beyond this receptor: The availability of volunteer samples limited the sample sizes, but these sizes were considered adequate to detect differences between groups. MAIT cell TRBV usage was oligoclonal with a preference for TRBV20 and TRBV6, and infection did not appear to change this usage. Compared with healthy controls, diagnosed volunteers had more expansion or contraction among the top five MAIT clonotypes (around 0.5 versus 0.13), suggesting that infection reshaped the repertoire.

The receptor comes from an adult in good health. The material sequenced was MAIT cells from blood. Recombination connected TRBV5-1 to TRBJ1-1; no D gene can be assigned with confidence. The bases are TGCGCCAGCAGCTCCTCATCATGGGACACTGAAGCTTTCTTT. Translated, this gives CASSSSSWDTEAFF.